This note documents a single TCR beta chain sequence. As yet, its antigen is unknown. Germline assignment: CDR1 LGHNA and CDR2 YNFKEQ. Trimming at V came to 1 base and at J to 4 bases, leaving 10 bases not matched to a gene. The CDR3 has 17 amino acids. The record originates from a study of post-analysis software for immune sequencing data. Across the study: Relapsing-remitting, secondary progressive and progressive-relapsing multiple sclerosis courses were included. Overall study findings and caveats: Higher frequency in patients than in controls was seen for roughly 5 TRBV segments, with TRBV5-6, TRBV5-1 and TRBV20-1 among them.

Unique molecular identifiers featured in each of the TCR beta cDNA libraries. In TCRdb, the PCR reads were re-called with MiXCR into one record per CDR3 protein. The data show roughly 160,000 distinct CDR3 sequences, around 34% seen once. Sequenced here: blood, sampled after autologous hematopoietic stem cell transplantation. The TCR comes from a girl between 10 and 17 years old with multiple sclerosis. J is TRBJ2-7 and V is TRBV4-2; 10 positions match TRBD2. This chain's CDR3 is CASSQAKLGLADYEQYF. The CDR3 region has the DNA TGTGCCAGCAGCCAAGCTAAGTTAGGACTAGCGGATTACGAGCAGTACTTC.